Below, one TCR beta chain is given with its context. The data were taken from a study of PD-L1 blockade in urothelial cancer. Only in-frame clones appear in the TCRdb table, and some are missing; sequencing was by immunoSEQ multiplex PCR. The data contain 17,000 or so clones, 87% of them seen just once; the ten biggest clones take up 5.9%. Patients' urothelial carcinoma was locally advanced or metastatic. Trimming pared 3 bases from V and 1 base from J, leaving 6 bases between. Germline V lookup: CDR1 MNHNY, CDR2 SVGAGI (reference sequence). CDR3 length equals 14 residues. The source is a man aged 50 to 60 with urothelial cancer. The chain has TRBV6-6 and TRBJ2-2; maybe TRBD1 (5 bases). Sequencing was performed on PBMCs, taken around atezolizumab (anti-PD-L1) treatment. The CDR3: CASSYTGNTGELFF. CDR3 nucleotide sequence: TGTGCCAGCAGTTATACAGGGAACACCGGGGAGCTGTTTTTT.